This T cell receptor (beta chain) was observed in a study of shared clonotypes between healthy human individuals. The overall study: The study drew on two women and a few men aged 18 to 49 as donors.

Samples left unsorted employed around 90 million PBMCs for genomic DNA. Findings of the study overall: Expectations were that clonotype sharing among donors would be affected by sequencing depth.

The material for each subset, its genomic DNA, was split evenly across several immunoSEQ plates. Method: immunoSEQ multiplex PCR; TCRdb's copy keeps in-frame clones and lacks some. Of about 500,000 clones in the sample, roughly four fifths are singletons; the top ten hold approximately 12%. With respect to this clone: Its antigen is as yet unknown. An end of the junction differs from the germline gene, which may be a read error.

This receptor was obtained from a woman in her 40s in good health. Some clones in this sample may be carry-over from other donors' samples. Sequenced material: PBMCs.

The CDR3 coding sequence is TGTGCCAGCAGCCGCGGTGGAGGGCGCGAGCAGTACTTC. Translating it yields CASSRGGGREQYF. This chain joins TRBV5-1 and TRBJ2-7; TRBD2 might be the D (6 bases). This CDR3 comprises 13 residues. Germline CDR1 and CDR2: SGHRS and YFSETQ.